The source of this TCR beta chain is a study of blood T cell repertoires in COVID-19. Study-wide context: The United States, Italy and Spain supplied acute and convalescent COVID-19 samples. From T cells, B-cell-depleted T cells, or PBMCs came the material, which was cDNA or gDNA.

In the original workflow: Amplification from reference gene primers served as the basis for estimated nucleated cell counts. Assay used: immunoSEQ multiplex PCR; TCRdb lists only in-frame clones, some missing. V and J calls and clone size come straight from that table; D and trimming were deduced from the DNA. The profile shows 200,000 to 250,000 clones, about nine tenths of them singletons. Trimming removed 2 bases from V and 3 bases from J, with 3 bases in between. CDR1 and CDR2 (germline): SGHDT, YYEEEE. The CDR3 contains 13 residues. The chain combines TRBV5-6 with TRBJ2-6; D not resolved. The source is a man aged 45-65 years with acute or convalescent COVID-19. The sequencing sample was made of peripheral blood. CDR3 coding DNA: TGTGCCAGCAGCTTACATGGGGCCAACGTCCTGACTTTC. It translates to CASSLHGANVLTF.